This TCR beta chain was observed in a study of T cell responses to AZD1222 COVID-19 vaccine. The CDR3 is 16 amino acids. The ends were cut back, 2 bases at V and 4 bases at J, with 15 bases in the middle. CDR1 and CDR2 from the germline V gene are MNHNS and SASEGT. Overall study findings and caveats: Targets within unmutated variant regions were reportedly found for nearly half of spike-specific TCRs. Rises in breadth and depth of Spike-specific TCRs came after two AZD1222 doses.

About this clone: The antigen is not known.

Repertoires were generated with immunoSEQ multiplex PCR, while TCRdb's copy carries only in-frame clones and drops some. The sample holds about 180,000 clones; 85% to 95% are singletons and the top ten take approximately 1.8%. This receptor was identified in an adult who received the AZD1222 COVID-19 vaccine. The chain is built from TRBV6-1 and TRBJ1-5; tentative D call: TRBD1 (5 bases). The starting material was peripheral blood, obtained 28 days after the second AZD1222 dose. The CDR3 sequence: CASSEFVRGNNQPQHF. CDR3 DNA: TGTGCCAGCAGTGAATTTGTCCGGGGGAATAATCAGCCCCAGCATTTT.